This TCR beta chain was profiled in a study of T-cell memory formation after mild COVID-19. Study-wide context: For the most part, TCR clusters were specific to one donor.

5'RACE with constant-segment primers yielded barcoded, UMI-tagged TCR alpha and TCR beta cDNA libraries. TCRdb re-called the 5' RACE reads with MiXCR, one entry per CDR3 protein. The sample shows under 200,000 distinct CDR3 sequences, about 28% of them seen only once. Only a few counts were recorded for this clonotype. Its antigen is unknown. The CDR3 spans 12 residues. Trimming took off 3 bases at V and 6 bases at J, with 6 bases between the two ends. Whole-study findings and limits: Clones which contracted sat mainly in CM and EM if CD4+, and in EMRA if CD8+. Pre-infection memory already had some responding clones, implying cross-reactive memory joined.

The sample taken for sequencing was PBMCs or a T cell subset sorted from them (not recorded which). The sequence came from an adult woman who had mild COVID-19 (a few samples of this study predate the infection). Cell type and time point are not known. V gene TRBV12-3 or TRBV12-4 combines with J gene TRBJ1-5; no reliable D call. The CDR3 loop reads CASSFNPQPQHF. CDR3 coding DNA: TGTGCCAGCAGTTTTAATCCTCAGCCCCAGCATTTT.